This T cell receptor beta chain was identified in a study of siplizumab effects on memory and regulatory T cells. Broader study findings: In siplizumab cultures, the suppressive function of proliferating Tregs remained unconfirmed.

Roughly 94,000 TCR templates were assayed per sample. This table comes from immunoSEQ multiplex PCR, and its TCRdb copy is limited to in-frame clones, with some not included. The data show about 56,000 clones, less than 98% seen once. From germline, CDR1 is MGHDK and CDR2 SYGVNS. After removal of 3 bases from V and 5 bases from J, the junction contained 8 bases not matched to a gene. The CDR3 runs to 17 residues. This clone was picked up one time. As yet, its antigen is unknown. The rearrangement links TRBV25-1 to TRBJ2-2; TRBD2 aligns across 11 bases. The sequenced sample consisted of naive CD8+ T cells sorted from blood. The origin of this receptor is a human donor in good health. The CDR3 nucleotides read TGTGCCAGCAGTGATTTAGGACTAGCGGGTGGTACCGGGGAGCTGTTTTTT. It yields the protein CASSDLGLAGGTGELFF. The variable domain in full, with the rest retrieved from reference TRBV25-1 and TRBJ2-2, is EADIYQTPRYLVIGTGKKITLECSQTMGHDKMYWYQQDPGMELHLIHYSYGVNSTEKGDLSSESTVSRIRTEHFPLTLESARPSHTSQYLCASSDLGLAGGTGELFFGEGSRLTVL.